This TCR beta chain was sequenced for a study of T cells in Graves' hyperthyroidism and ophthalmopathy. Study-level results: Most thyroid-expanded clonotypes above 0.001 were also found in blood. Researchers report that a 13 V-J model separated ophthalmopathy from stable hyperthyroidism.

Newly diagnosed patients aged 18 to 65 had hyperthyroidism of under 2 months' duration. For this clonotype: What it binds is not known.

This CDR3 is built from 17 residues. From germline, CDR1 is DFQATT and CDR2 SNEGSKA (reference sequence). V shed 3 bases and J 1 base; nucleotides not matched to a gene: 9. Amplification of TCR beta CDR3 regions used RNA as the template. With the HTBI primer set, the TCR CDR3 went through a first round of RT-PCR. TCRdb redid the calling of the multiplex PCR reads with MiXCR, one entry per CDR3 protein. In the table there are fewer than 850,000 distinct CDR3 sequences, roughly 17% of which are singletons. The specimen was blood. The chain carries TRBV20-1 and TRBJ1-5, with TRBD1 matching over 10 bases. The source of this sequence is a man aged 50 or older with Graves' hyperthyroidism. The CDR3 DNA sequence: TGCAGTGCTAGTTTGGACAGGGGGTGGACCAGCAATCAGCCCCAGCATTTT. Translated, it gives CSASLDRGWTSNQPQHF.